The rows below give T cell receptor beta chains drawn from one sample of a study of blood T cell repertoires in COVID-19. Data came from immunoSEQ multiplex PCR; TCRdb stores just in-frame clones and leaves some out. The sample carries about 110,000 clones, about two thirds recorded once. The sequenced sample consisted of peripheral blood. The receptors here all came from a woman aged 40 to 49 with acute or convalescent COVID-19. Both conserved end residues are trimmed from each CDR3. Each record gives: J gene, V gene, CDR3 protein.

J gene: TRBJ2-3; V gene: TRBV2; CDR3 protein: ASSALATDTQY
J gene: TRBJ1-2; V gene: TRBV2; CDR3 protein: ASSSGTGSYGYT
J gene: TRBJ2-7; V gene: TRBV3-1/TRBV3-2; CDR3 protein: ASSQSQGVSYEQY
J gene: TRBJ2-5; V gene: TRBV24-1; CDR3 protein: ATSDTTGPGLAQY
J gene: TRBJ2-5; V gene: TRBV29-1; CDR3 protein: SVATGGQETQY
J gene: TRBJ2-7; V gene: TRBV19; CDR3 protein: ASSIGLVNSIQY
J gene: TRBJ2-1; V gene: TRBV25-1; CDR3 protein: ASSRMDSYNEQF
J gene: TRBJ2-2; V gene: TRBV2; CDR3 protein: ASSPLAVNTGELF
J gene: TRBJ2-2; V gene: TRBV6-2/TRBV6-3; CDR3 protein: ASSYGTTFTGELF
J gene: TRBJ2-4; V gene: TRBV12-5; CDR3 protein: ASSWVVRRANIQY
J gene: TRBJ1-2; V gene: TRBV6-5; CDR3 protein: ASSPSTGGIGYT
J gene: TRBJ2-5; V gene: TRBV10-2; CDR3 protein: ASSEVRGREETQY
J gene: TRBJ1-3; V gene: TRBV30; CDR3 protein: AWNPGNRDTIY
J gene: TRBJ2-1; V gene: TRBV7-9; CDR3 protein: ASSLRDTRQF
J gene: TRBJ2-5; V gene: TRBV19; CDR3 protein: ASGVGGGQETQY
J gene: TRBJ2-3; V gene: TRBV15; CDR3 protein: ATSRRPGQSFMNTQY
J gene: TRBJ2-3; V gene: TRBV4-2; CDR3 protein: ASSPTAGSTDTQY
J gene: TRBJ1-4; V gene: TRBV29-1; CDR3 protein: SVCRDIGEKLF
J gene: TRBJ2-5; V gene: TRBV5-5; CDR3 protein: ASSLSPLDQETQY
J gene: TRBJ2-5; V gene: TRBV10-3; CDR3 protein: AIRSGQQETQY
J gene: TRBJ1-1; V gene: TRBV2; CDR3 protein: ARLDRGTEAF
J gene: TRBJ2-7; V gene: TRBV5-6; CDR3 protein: ASSSPGQGAREQY
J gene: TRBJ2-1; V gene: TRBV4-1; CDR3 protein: ASSPRAAGEYNEQF
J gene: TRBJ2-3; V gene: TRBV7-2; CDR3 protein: ASTLAGGRDTQY
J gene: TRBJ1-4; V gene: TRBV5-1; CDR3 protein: ASSSTGTTNEKLF
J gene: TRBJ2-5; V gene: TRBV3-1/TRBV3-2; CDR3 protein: ASSVSALSGKTQY
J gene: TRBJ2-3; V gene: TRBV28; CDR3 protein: ASSPMGGSADTQY
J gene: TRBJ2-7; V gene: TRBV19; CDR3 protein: ASSITTGWSYEQY
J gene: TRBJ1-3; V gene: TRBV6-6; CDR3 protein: ASREDRGYGNTIY
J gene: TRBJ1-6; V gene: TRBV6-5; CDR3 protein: ASSSQGRNSPLH
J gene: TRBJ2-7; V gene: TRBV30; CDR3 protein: AWSVSQTSYEQY
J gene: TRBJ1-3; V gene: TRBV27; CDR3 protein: ASSFDRGRASSGNTIY
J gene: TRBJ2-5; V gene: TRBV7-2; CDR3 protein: ASSGSGIGETQY
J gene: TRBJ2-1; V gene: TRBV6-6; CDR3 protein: ASRYDSSYNEQF
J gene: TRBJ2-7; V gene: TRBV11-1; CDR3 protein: ASSFSLEDYEQY
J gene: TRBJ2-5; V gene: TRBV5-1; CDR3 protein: ASSWGRGKETQY
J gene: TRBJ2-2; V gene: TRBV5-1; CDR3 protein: ASSLDGWSTGELF
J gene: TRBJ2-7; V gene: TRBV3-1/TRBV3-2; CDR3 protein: ASSQEPLGWQY
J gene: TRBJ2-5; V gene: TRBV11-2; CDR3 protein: ASDLGTFTAETQY
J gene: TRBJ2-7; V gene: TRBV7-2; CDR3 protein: ASAVRSSYEQY
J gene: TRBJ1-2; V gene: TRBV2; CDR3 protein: ASTVRDSHYGYT
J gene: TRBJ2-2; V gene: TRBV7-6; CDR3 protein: ASAVGTGGTGELF
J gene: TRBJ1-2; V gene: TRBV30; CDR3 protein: AWSVPGQPYGYT